These 7 T cell receptor beta chains were sequenced from one sample in a study of beta chain features in type 1 diabetes. cDNA synthesis used the whole RNA isolate, giving expressed TCRB sequences. Repertoires were generated with immunoSEQ multiplex PCR, while TCRdb's copy carries only in-frame clones and drops some. The sample includes about 340,000 clones, roughly 14% of them seen just once. These receptors' targets are unknown. Overall study results and limits: Across all four CD4+ subsets, people with type 1 diabetes showed modestly shorter TCRB CDR3s.

The sequencing input was naive CD4+ T cells from blood. These receptors were obtained from a woman aged 18 to 35 with type 1 diabetes.

In this sample, this clone turned up a few times. The chain carries TRBV30 and TRBJ2-1, with 8 bases identical to TRBD2. The trim removed 4 bases at V and 12 bases at J, leaving 8 bases unmatched. Looked up from germline, CDR1 is GTSNPN and CDR2 is SVGIG (reference sequence). This CDR3 spans 12 amino acids. The CDR3 region is CAWTSGTSAQFF. The CDR3 bases are TGTGCCTGGACCAGCGGGACTAGTGCGCAGTTCTTC.

This chain links TRBV30 with TRBJ2-1; TRBD2 agrees at 11 bases. CDR3 length: 13 amino acids. Germline-derived CDR1 and CDR2 are GTSNPN and SVGIG (reference sequence). J gave up 7 bases and V 4 bases, and 3 bases lay outside the gene matches. CDR3 DNA: TGTGCCTGGAACCTAGCGGGAGGAAATGAGCAGTTCTTC. It translates to CAWNLAGGNEQFF.

Only a few counts were recorded for this clone. The chain couples TRBV19 to TRBJ1-3; unclear D gene. The CDR3 is made up of 14 amino acids. Germline V gives CDR1 LNHDA, CDR2 SQIVND (reference sequence). V dropped 6 bases and J dropped 0 bases, with 9 bases sitting between them. The CDR3 sequence is CASSWRDSGNTIYF. CDR3 coding DNA: TGTGCCAGTAGCTGGAGAGACTCTGGAAACACCATATATTTT.

The rearrangement uses TRBV7-3 and TRBJ2-7, with 7 bases aligning to TRBD2. Germline trimming cut 5 bases from V and 0 bases from J; bases unmatched to any gene: 1. Per the germline V gene, CDR1 is SGHTA and CDR2 is FQGTGA. The CDR3 has 13 residues. CDR3 sequence: CASSRGSSYEQYF. The CDR3 DNA reads as TGTGCCAGCAGCCGCGGGAGCTCCTACGAGCAGTACTTC. Drawing the rest from reference TRBV7-3 and TRBJ2-7, the complete variable domain is GAGVSQTPSNKVTEKGKYVELRCDPISGHTALYWYRQSLGQGPEFLIYFQGTGAADDSGLPNDRFFAVRPEGSVSTLKIQRTERGDSAVYLCASSRGSSYEQYFGPGTRLTVT.

The rearrangement joins TRBV10-3 to TRBJ1-4, with D possibly matching TRBD1 (6 bases). V gave up 6 bases and J gave up 4 bases, with 12 bases separating them. Germline V lookup: CDR1 ENHRY, CDR2 SYGVKD. This CDR3 spans 14 amino acids. Written as DNA, the CDR3 is TGTGCCATCAGCCAACAGGGCGATAATGAAAAACTGTTTTTT. It yields the protein CAISQQGDNEKLFF.

This clone was counted only a few times. CDR3 sequence (DNA): TGCGCCAGCAGCCAAGATTTTCGGACAGGGGATGAGACCCAGTACTTC. Protein sequence: CASSQDFRTGDETQYF. The gene calls are TRBV4-1 and TRBJ2-5; 9 positions match TRBD1. Germline V lookup: CDR1 MGHRA, CDR2 YSYEKL. The J segment lost 5 bases and the V segment lost 0 bases, leaving 7 bases of the junction unmatched. This CDR3 has 16 residues.

The chain uses TRBV5-1 and TRBJ1-1; 9 bases line up with TRBD1. The V gene end was trimmed by 4 bases and the J gene end by 10 bases; junction bases not matched to a gene: 8. The CDR3 spans 13 residues. CDR1 and CDR2 (germline): SGHRS, YFSETQ. CDR3 sequence reads: CASSDGDRVGAFF. The CDR3, as DNA: TGCGCCAGCAGCGATGGGGACAGGGTAGGAGCTTTCTTT.